This T cell receptor beta chain was documented in a study of T cells expressing NK-cell markers. Whole-study context: It was sorted CD3+CD56-NKG2C+, CD3+CD56+NKG2C- and CD3+CD56+NKG2C+ T cells that provided the TCR beta repertoires.

TCRdb re-called the 5' RACE reads and shows each CDR3 protein once, DNA omitted. There are roughly 450,000 distinct CDR3 sequences in the sample, with 1.4% held by the top ten. Germline-derived CDR1 and CDR2 are SQVTM and ANQGSEA. The CDR3 loop spans 12 amino acids. This sequence was found in a woman aged 45-65 years in good health. The sequencing input was blood T cells: a sorted CD56 or NKG2C T cell subset, CD4+ or CD8+ T cells, or bulk PBMC T cells (not recorded which). The chain uses TRBV29-1 and TRBJ2-5. The CDR3 here is CSVGEPIETQYF.